A single sample gave rise to the 30 T cell receptor beta chains below, sequenced in a study of shared clonotypes between healthy human individuals. The naive CD8 fraction comprised CD45RO-negative cells positively selected for CCR7 and excluded terminally differentiated effector memory CD45RA+ cells. Repertoires were generated with immunoSEQ multiplex PCR, while TCRdb's copy carries only in-frame clones and drops some. The table records about 2 million clones, about 95% of them present only once. Sequenced: naive CD8+ T cells sorted from blood. The origin of the receptors is a young man in good health.

CDR3 coding DNA: TGTGCCAGCATGGGAGGGGACGAGCAGTACTTC. It is translated as CASMGGDEQYF. The chain couples TRBV27 to TRBJ2-7; TRBD2 matches 7 bases. This CDR3 contains 11 residues. The V segment lost 7 bases and the J segment 5 bases; nucleotides outside the gene matches: 2. Germline V CDR1 and CDR2: MNHEY, SMNVEV (reference sequence).

The gene calls are TRBV4-1 and TRBJ2-7, with D unclear. The V end was cut by 0 bases, the J end by 3 bases, with 9 bases between. This CDR3 is built from 14 residues. Germline CDR1 MGHRA, CDR2 YSYEKL. The CDR3 sequence: CASSQDDLIYEQYF. CDR3 nucleotide sequence: TGCGCCAGCAGCCAAGATGACCTTATCTACGAGCAGTACTTC.

This clone was recorded once. CDR3 nucleotides: TGTGCCAGCAAGTACTCCTACTCCTACAATGAGCAGTTCTTC. It specifies CASKYSYSYNEQFF. The chain employs TRBV2 and TRBJ2-1; D gene unclear. From germline, CDR1 is SNHLY and CDR2 FYNNEI. This CDR3 contains 14 residues. Trimming shortened V by 7 bases and J by 0 bases, and 10 bases separated the two germline ends. Full variable domain (outside the CDR3, taken from reference TRBV2 and TRBJ2-1): EPEVTQTPSHQVTQMGQEVILRCVPISNHLYFYWYRQILGQKVEFLVSFYNNEISEKSEIFDDQFSVERPDGSNFTLKIRSTKLEDSAMYFCASKYSYSYNEQFFGPGTRLTVL.

V usage is TRBV28 and J usage is TRBJ2-3; 7 positions agree with TRBD2. The trim removed 6 bases at V and 5 bases at J, leaving 8 bases unmatched. The CDR3 length is 14 residues. CDR1 MDHEN and CDR2 SYDVKM come from the germline V gene. CDR3 in DNA: TGTGCCAGCAGCCCCGTGGGGGGGGGAGATACGCAGTATTTT. Translated: CASSPVGGGDTQYF.

The chain employs TRBV19 and TRBJ2-7, with D uncertain. Germline V gives CDR1 LNHDA, CDR2 SQIVND (reference sequence). This CDR3 has 13 amino acids. Trimming removed 3 bases at V and 3 bases at J, with 9 bases between. The CDR3 sequence: CASSISLNYEQYF. The CDR3 DNA is TGTGCCAGTAGTATTTCACTCAACTACGAGCAGTACTTC.

On this clone itself: The identical CDR3 is also encoded by other nucleotide sequences in the sample. The chain employs TRBV7-9 and TRBJ2-7; D remains ambiguous. This CDR3 spans 13 amino acids. Germline CDR1 and CDR2: SEHNR and FQNEAQ (reference sequence). Trimming removed 1 base from V and 3 bases from J, with 7 bases in between. For the CDR3, the DNA is TGTGCCAGCAGCTTAGGACTGAGCTACGAGCAGTACTTC. Its translation: CASSLGLSYEQYF.

The chain carries TRBV4-3 and TRBJ2-7; TRBD2 aligns across 10 bases. V was pared by 2 bases and J by 2 bases, with 6 bases of the junction left unmatched. Germline lookup yields CDR1 LGHNA and CDR2 YSLEER. This CDR3 has 16 amino acids. The CDR3 DNA reads as TGCGCCAGCAGCCAAAGGCGACTAGCGGGTACCTACGAGCAGTACTTC. This codes for CASSQRRLAGTYEQYF.

The J gene is TRBJ2-5, the V gene TRBV30; 7 nucleotides agree with TRBD1. CDR3 length: 15 amino acids. The V gene end was trimmed by 1 base and the J gene end by 1 base; junction bases not matched to a gene: 6. Per the germline V gene, CDR1 is GTSNPN and CDR2 is SVGIG (reference sequence). The CDR3 reads CAWSGDRTFQETQYF. DNA for the CDR3: TGTGCCTGGAGTGGGGACAGAACTTTCCAAGAGACCCAGTACTTC.

The chain has TRBV9 and TRBJ1-1, with D uncertain. The CDR3 is 14 residues long. Germline V lookup: CDR1 SGDLS, CDR2 YYNGEE. With 4 bases removed from V and 0 bases from J, the gap between germline ends came to 10 bases. CDR3 amino acids: CASSRDGLNTEAFF. DNA of the CDR3: TGTGCCAGCAGCCGAGACGGATTGAACACTGAAGCTTTCTTT.

The chain employs TRBV4-3 and TRBJ2-3; D call uncertain. The germline CDR1 and CDR2 sequences are LGHNA and YSLEER. Trimming cost V 4 bases and J 5 bases, with 13 bases left between them. This CDR3 is built from 14 residues. CDR3 region: CASSPSSSLDTQYF. In DNA form, the CDR3 reads TGCGCCAGCAGCCCCTCGTCAAGTTTAGATACGCAGTATTTT.

J is TRBJ2-7 and V is TRBV10-1, with D hard to call. The CDR3 totals 15 residues. Germline V gives CDR1 WNHNN, CDR2 SYGVQD (reference sequence). V was trimmed by 0 bases and J by 4 bases, leaving 13 bases between them. The CDR3 nucleotides are TGCGCCAGCAGTGAGTCCCGTGTTAAGGAGTACGAGCAGTACTTC. It encodes CASSESRVKEYEQYF.

The chain couples TRBV28 to TRBJ1-2; 7 positions match TRBD1. The CDR3 has 14 residues. V shed 8 bases and J 5 bases; nucleotides not matched to a gene: 11. In germline, CDR1 is MDHEN, CDR2 SYDVKM. This CDR3 reads CASGPSGTEYGYTF. The CDR3 DNA reads TGTGCCAGCGGCCCATCCGGGACAGAATATGGCTACACCTTC.

Remarks on this clone: In the same sample, other DNA sequences code for this CDR3. This chain joins TRBV4-1 and TRBJ2-5, with D unresolved. The V end was cut by 1 base, the J end by 1 base, with 4 bases between. Per germline, CDR1 MGHRA and CDR2 YSYEKL. This CDR3 is built from 13 residues. The CDR3 here is CASSQGFQETQYF. In DNA, the CDR3 is TGCGCCAGCAGCCAAGGCTTCCAAGAGACCCAGTACTTC.

The chain has TRBV2 and TRBJ1-1; the D gene is possibly TRBD1 (5 bases). The CDR3 sequence is 18 residues long. V gave up 4 bases and J gave up 3 bases, with 24 bases separating them. Germline V gene sequence: CDR1 SNHLY, CDR2 FYNNEI. The CDR3 reads CASSVAPGRPPGDTEAFF. In DNA, the CDR3 is TGTGCCAGCAGTGTGGCCCCAGGGAGACCCCCGGGGGACACTGAAGCTTTCTTT.

The rearrangement links TRBV27 to TRBJ2-7; TRBD2 agrees at 9 bases. The CDR3 is 15 amino acids. Germline trimming cut 4 bases from V and 5 bases from J; bases unmatched to any gene: 9. CDR1 and CDR2 from the germline V gene are MNHEY and SMNVEV (reference sequence). The CDR3: CASSYLAGGRDEQYF. CDR3 in DNA: TGTGCCAGCAGTTACCTCGCGGGGGGGCGGGACGAGCAGTACTTC.

The chain recombines TRBV27 with TRBJ2-3; the match to TRBD1 covers 7 bases. J lost 1 base, V lost 5 bases, and 18 bases had no gene match. The CDR3 extends over 19 amino acids. Germline V gives CDR1 MNHEY, CDR2 SMNVEV (reference sequence). The CDR3 sequence is CASSPRQGHVSFGTDTQYF. CDR3 nucleotide sequence: TGTGCCAGCAGTCCCCGACAGGGACATGTGTCCTTCGGCACAGATACGCAGTATTTT.

V and J are TRBV4-1 and TRBJ1-2, with D perhaps matching TRBD1 (5 bases). The germline V gene encodes CDR1 MGHRA and CDR2 YSYEKL. The V gene lost 0 bases and the J gene lost 4 bases, with 15 bases spanning the gap. This CDR3 comprises 16 residues. The chain's CDR3 is CASSQDPTLDTYGYTF. CDR3 sequence (DNA): TGCGCCAGCAGCCAAGATCCTACGTTGGACACCTATGGCTACACCTTC.

The chain carries TRBV4-3 and TRBJ2-7; no definite D call. V lost 1 base and J 0 bases, leaving 7 bases between the germline ends. The CDR3 length is 14 residues. Germline loops: CDR1 LGHNA, CDR2 YSLEER. DNA of the CDR3: TGCGCCAGCAGCCAAGTACACTTCTCCTACGAGCAGTACTTC. Translation: CASSQVHFSYEQYF.

The V call is TRBV5-4, the J call TRBJ2-2; possible D gene TRBD1, 5 bases. Trimming removed 4 bases from V and 2 bases from J, with 9 bases in between. The CDR3 is 14 amino acids. Per germline, CDR1 SGHNT and CDR2 YYREEE (reference sequence). CDR3 nucleotide sequence: TGTGCCAGCAGCCCTCAGGGAAACACCGGGGAGCTGTTTTTT. This gives the protein CASSPQGNTGELFF.

The CDR3 here is CASSGGQGNTEAFF. In DNA form, the CDR3 reads TGTGCCAGCAGTGGAGGACAGGGGAACACTGAAGCTTTCTTT. V and J are TRBV2 and TRBJ1-1; 8 bases are shared with TRBD1. The trim removed 4 bases at V and 1 base at J, leaving 2 bases unmatched. CDR1 is SNHLY, CDR2 FYNNEI, per germline. The CDR3 runs 14 residues.

J is TRBJ2-3 and V is TRBV4-3, with D perhaps TRBD1 (6 bases). CDR3 size: 16 residues. Germline V lookup: CDR1 LGHNA, CDR2 YSLEER. The V gene lost 0 bases and the J gene lost 2 bases, with 12 bases spanning the gap. CDR3 DNA sequence: TGCGCCAGCAGCCAAGATTGGGGGCGGGTCACAGATACGCAGTATTTT. Its translation: CASSQDWGRVTDTQYF.

With respect to this clone: It may be a read error: a sequence one base away is much more abundant. The identical CDR3 is also encoded by other nucleotide sequences in the sample. The chain links TRBV7-6 to TRBJ1-5; D gene unclear. Germline CDR1 and CDR2: SGHVS and FNYEAQ. The CDR3 runs to 13 residues. Trimming pared 0 bases from V and 5 bases from J, leaving 5 bases between. CDR3 in amino acids: CASSLAGDQPQHF. The CDR3 region has the DNA TGTGCCAGCAGCTTAGCTGGGGATCAGCCCCAGCATTTT.

The chain employs TRBV4-1 and TRBJ2-7; D perhaps matches TRBD2 (6 bases). In germline, CDR1 is MGHRA, CDR2 YSYEKL. This CDR3 comprises 20 residues. Between the trimmed V and J ends, which lost 3 bases and 4 bases, there was a span of 31 bases. CDR3 nucleotides: TGCGCCAGCAGCCAGATTCTTGCCACTGGCCTGGGGGGACCTCTATACGAGCAGTACTTC. This sequence encodes CASSQILATGLGGPLYEQYF.

To note about this clone: Other nucleotide sequences from this sample produce the same CDR3. The V call is TRBV9, the J call TRBJ1-1, with D maybe TRBD1 (6 bases). V gave up 3 bases and J gave up 3 bases, with 9 bases separating them. The CDR3 is made up of 13 amino acids. CDR1 and CDR2 from the germline V gene are SGDLS and YYNGEE. CDR3 bases: TGTGCCAGCAGCGCCGGGGGGCACACTGAAGCTTTCTTT. Amino acid sequence: CASSAGGHTEAFF.

This chain joins TRBV11-2 and TRBJ2-7, with D possibly called TRBD1 or TRBD2 (5 bases each). The V end was cut by 5 bases, the J end by 2 bases, with 13 bases between. The CDR3 covers 14 residues. The germline V gene encodes CDR1 SGHAT and CDR2 FQNNGV. The CDR3 nucleotides are TGTGCCAGCAGCATCCCCGGGGCCGCCTACGAGCAGTACTTC. Translation: CASSIPGAAYEQYF.

This clone occurred once. The chain links TRBV10-3 to TRBJ2-3, with 7 bases matching TRBD2. V shed 6 bases and J 6 bases; nucleotides not matched to a gene: 15. Germline CDR1 reads ENHRY; CDR2 reads SYGVKD. This CDR3 is built from 16 residues. The chain's CDR3 is CAISAGTNQPGDTQYF. The CDR3, as DNA: TGTGCCATCAGCGCGGGGACTAACCAGCCAGGGGATACGCAGTATTTT.

In the case of this clone: Other DNA sequences of this sample code for an identical CDR3. This sequence joins TRBV28 and TRBJ2-7; D is uncertain. Germline V lookup: CDR1 MDHEN, CDR2 SYDVKM. V lost 8 bases and J lost 7, with 12 bases in between. The CDR3 consists of 11 residues. CDR3 nucleotide sequence: TGTGCCAGCTCCCTCGGTACTGAGCAGTACTTC. This gives the protein CASSLGTEQYF.

The chain uses TRBV7-9 and TRBJ1-4; TRBD1 aligns across 10 bases. Trimming at V came to 4 bases and at J to 8 bases, leaving 7 bases not matched to a gene. The CDR3 spans 15 residues. Looked up from germline, CDR1 is SEHNR and CDR2 is FQNEAQ (reference sequence). CDR3 in amino acids: CASSSTGGLEEKLFF. The CDR3 coding sequence is TGTGCCAGCAGCTCGACAGGGGGCCTAGAAGAAAAACTGTTTTTT.

The chain joins TRBV7-2 to TRBJ2-3; 7 bases map to TRBD2. The CDR3 covers 15 residues. From germline, CDR1 is SGHTA and CDR2 FQGNSA. V lost 5 bases, J lost 2 bases, and 7 bases stayed unmatched. CDR3 sequence: CASSTTSAYTDTQYF. CDR3 coding DNA: TGTGCCAGCAGCACCACTAGCGCCTACACAGATACGCAGTATTTT.

With respect to this clone: Other DNA sequences in the same sample also yield this CDR3. The rearrangement joins TRBV9 to TRBJ2-5; a possible D gene is TRBD1 (5 bases). The CDR3 extends over 14 amino acids. V shed 0 bases and J shed 1 base, with 7 bases lying between them. Germline V CDR1 and CDR2: SGDLS, YYNGEE. The CDR3 nucleotides read TGTGCCAGCAGCGTAGGGGGCAGCCAAGAGACCCAGTACTTC. Protein sequence: CASSVGGSQETQYF.